The 16 T cell receptor beta chains in this list originate from one sample, sequenced in a study of identical twins. TCRdb reprocessed the 5' RACE reads with MiXCR, giving one entry per CDR3 protein. In the table there are some 790,000 distinct CDR3 sequences, 18% of which are singletons. These data also featured in a second study, about T cells expressing NK-cell markers.

The material sequenced was PBMCs. These receptors all come from a woman aged 18-30 years in good health.

This clonotype has only a few counts. The chain is built from TRBV6-5 and TRBJ2-7; TRBD1 or TRBD2 may be the D gene (5 bases each). Germline CDR1 and CDR2: MNHEY and SVGAGI. V shed 3 bases and J shed 6 bases, with 12 bases lying between them. This CDR3 is 13 amino acids long. Here the CDR3 reads CASSYGTLREQYF. Written as DNA, the CDR3 is TGTGCCAGCAGTTATGGGACCCTACGCGAGCAGTACTTC.

This clonotype occurred a few times. The chain uses TRBV7-9 and TRBJ1-1; 7 bases line up with TRBD1. The CDR3 runs to 14 residues. Germline V gene lookup returns CDR1 SEHNR and CDR2 FQNEAQ (reference sequence). The trim removed 5 bases at V and 6 bases at J, leaving 9 bases unmatched. The CDR3 loop is CASSTDREFSEAFF. DNA of the CDR3: TGTGCCAGCAGCACCGACAGGGAGTTTTCTGAAGCTTTCTTT.

This clonotype was picked up a small number of times. The chain is built from TRBV5-6 and TRBJ2-1; 7 bases are a match to TRBD1. The CDR3 has 16 amino acids. The trim removed 4 bases at V and 4 bases at J, leaving 11 bases unmatched. Looked up from germline, CDR1 is SGHDT and CDR2 is YYEEEE. Written as DNA, the CDR3 is TGTGCCAGCAGCCCGTTGACAGGGAGAGGATACAATGAGCAGTTCTTC. It is translated as CASSPLTGRGYNEQFF.

This clonotype was seen only a few times. The chain recombines TRBV30 with TRBJ1-2; tentative D call: TRBD1 (6 bases). Trimming pared 0 bases from V and 6 bases from J, leaving 11 bases between. CDR1 is GTSNPN and CDR2 is SVGIG in the germline V gene (reference sequence). The CDR3 is 13 amino acids. The CDR3 DNA follows: TGTGCCTGGAGTGTTCGGGCAGGGGATGGCTACACCTTC. Encoded protein: CAWSVRAGDGYTF.

Note on this clonotype: At one end the junction does not follow the germline gene, possibly because of a read error. This chain connects TRBV6-6 to TRBJ2-7; 7 nucleotides agree with TRBD2. This CDR3 has 11 amino acids. The germline gives CDR1 MNHNY, CDR2 SVGAGI (reference sequence). The CDR3 region is CASLAAYERYF. In nucleotides, the CDR3 is TGTGCCAGTCTAGCGGCCTACGAGCGGTACTTC.

As DNA, the CDR3 is TGTGCCAGCAGTTTTGGCAGCTCAGATACGCAGTATTTT. As protein: CASSFGSSDTQYF. This sequence joins TRBV12-3 or TRBV12-4 and TRBJ2-3; the D is unclear. The CDR3 spans 13 residues. Trimming removed 3 bases from V and 4 bases from J, with 8 bases in between.

Of note for this clonotype: The junction shows a germline mismatch at one end, possibly a read error. The rearrangement joins TRBV18 to TRBJ2-1, with 13 bases lining up with TRBD2. The germline CDR1 and CDR2 sequences are KGHSH and LQKENI. The CDR3 spans 14 residues. CDR3 amino acids: CASSPPGTSGNNLF. CDR3 sequence (DNA): TGTGCCAGCTCACCACCCGGGACTAGCGGGAACAATCTCTTC.

The chain carries TRBV9 and TRBJ2-2; 8 nucleotides agree with TRBD2. Germline trimming cut 0 bases from V and 7 bases from J; bases unmatched to any gene: 5. This CDR3 comprises 15 residues. In germline, CDR1 is SGDLS, CDR2 YYNGEE. As DNA, the CDR3 is TGTGCCAGCAGCGTAGAAGCGGGAGTGGTCGGGGAGCTGTTTTTT. It yields the protein CASSVEAGVVGELFF.

This clonotype appeared many times. The CDR3 here is CAISDREETQYF. CDR3 DNA: TGTGCCATCAGTGACAGGGAAGAGACCCAGTACTTC. This chain connects TRBV10-3 to TRBJ2-5, with a possible D match to TRBD1 (5 bases). Germline CDR1 and CDR2: ENHRY and SYGVKD. V was cut by 3 bases and J by 3 bases, with 5 bases left in between. This CDR3 has 12 residues.

In its sample, this clonotype was seen a few times. V usage is TRBV9 and J usage is TRBJ2-5; tentatively, D is TRBD1 or TRBD2 (5 bases each). The germline V and J ends were trimmed by 1 base and 1 base, with 11 bases remaining between them. The CDR3 totals 15 residues. Germline CDR1 SGDLS, CDR2 YYNGEE. CDR3 residues: CASSVTGTSQETQYF. Here the CDR3 DNA reads TGTGCCAGCAGCGTAACGGGGACCAGCCAAGAGACCCAGTACTTC.

In DNA, the CDR3 is TGCAGTGCTAGAGATACGGGGCTAGCCTATCCATTTGAGCAGTTCTTC. Its translation is CSARDTGLAYPFEQFF. The genes are TRBV20-1 and TRBJ2-1; TRBD1 or TRBD2 may be the D gene (5 bases each). CDR1 and CDR2 (germline): DFQATT, SNEGSKA (reference sequence). Trimming removed 0 bases at V and 9 bases at J, with 21 bases between. This CDR3 comprises 16 residues.

This clonotype has a handful of counts. The rearrangement joins TRBV5-1 to TRBJ1-6, with D uncertain. The CDR3 contains 15 residues. From germline, CDR1 is SGHRS and CDR2 YFSETQ. The V end was cut by 1 base, the J end by 7 bases, with 12 bases between. This CDR3 reads CASSLSVASNSPLHF. CDR3 nucleotide sequence: TGCGCCAGCAGCTTGTCGGTAGCGAGCAATTCACCCCTCCACTTT.

This clonotype has just a few counts. This chain connects TRBV2 to TRBJ2-4; TRBD2 agrees at 8 bases. The germline gives CDR1 SNHLY, CDR2 FYNNEI. The CDR3 consists of 18 residues. With 4 bases clipped from V and 0 bases from J, the junction kept 11 bases outside the gene matches. CDR3 nucleotide sequence: TGTGCCAGCAGTGCCCCACCGGGTAGCGGGATAGCCAAAAACATTCAGTACTTC. Translation: CASSAPPGSGIAKNIQYF. Full variable domain (remainder filled in from reference TRBV2 and TRBJ2-4): EPEVTQTPSHQVTQMGQEVILRCVPISNHLYFYWYRQILGQKVEFLVSFYNNEISEKSEIFDDQFSVERPDGSNFTLKIRSTKLEDSAMYFCASSAPPGSGIAKNIQYFGAGTRLSVL.

V and J are TRBV12-3 or TRBV12-4 and TRBJ2-1; 7 bases map to TRBD2. The CDR3 extends over 15 amino acids. J was trimmed by 8 bases and V by 2 bases; bases with no gene match: 9. CDR3 region: CASSLFAGAGDEQFF. The CDR3 bases are TGTGCCAGCAGTTTATTTGCGGGAGCCGGCGATGAGCAGTTCTTC.

V and J are TRBV20-1 and TRBJ1-1; D is unclear. CDR1 is DFQATT and CDR2 is SNEGSKA in the germline V gene (reference sequence). V dropped 1 base and J dropped 0 bases, with 12 bases sitting between them. The CDR3 totals 15 residues. The CDR3 sequence is CSARVPGQLNTEAFF. CDR3 nucleotides: TGCAGTGCTAGAGTACCGGGCCAGTTGAACACTGAAGCTTTCTTT.

This clonotype appeared once. The chain uses TRBV11-3 and TRBJ2-7, with D possibly matching TRBD2 (6 bases). Between the trimmed V and J ends, which lost 5 bases and 2 bases, there was a span of 19 bases. The CDR3 spans 16 residues. Germline V gene data show CDR1 as SGHNT and CDR2 as YENEEA. The CDR3 coding sequence is TGTGCCAGCAGCCCGATTACCTCTGGGGGGACCTACGAGCAGTACTTC. This codes for CASSPITSGGTYEQYF. The full variable domain, completed using reference TRBV11-3 and TRBJ2-7, is EAGVVQSPRYKIIEKKQPVAFWCNPISGHNTLYWYLQNLGQGPELLIRYENEEAVDDSQLPKDRFSAERLKGVDSTLKIQPAELGDSAVYLCASSPITSGGTYEQYFGPGTRLTVT.